This T cell receptor beta chain emerged from a study of response to subunit inactivated influenza vaccine. Study observations and caveats: Researchers suggested that each seasonal influenza vaccination recruits few new T cells.

V lost 7 bases and J lost 6, with 13 bases in between. The CDR3 is made up of 13 amino acids. CDR1 is SGHTA, CDR2 FQGNSA, per germline. As to this clonotype: Its antigen is unidentified.

TCRdb re-called the RT-PCR reads through MiXCR, storing one row per CDR3 protein. The sample includes hundreds of thousands of distinct CDR3 sequences, roughly 22% of them seen just once. The material sequenced was PBMCs from blood, taken less than 22 months after vaccination. V and J are TRBV7-2 and TRBJ2-1; a possible D gene is TRBD2 (6 bases). This TCR derives from a man aged 50 to 69 who received an inactivated influenza vaccine. The CDR3 DNA follows: TGTGCCAGCATCCTGAATAGCGGCAATGAGCAGTTCTTC. Its protein is CASILNSGNEQFF.